This is a list of T cell receptor beta chains from one sample in a study of CD8 T cells in Susac syndrome. Via MiXCR, TCRdb re-called the immunoSEQ multiplex PCR reads, giving one row per CDR3 protein. In the table there are approximately 80,000 distinct CDR3 sequences, approximately 95% of which are singletons. Sequences were obtained from CD8+ T cells from PBMCs. These receptors originate from a human donor with Susac syndrome. The CDR3 runs from the conserved cysteine through the conserved F or W. D genes are given only for firm matches. Not every row has a clone size; where given, it reads once, few, many or a size class.

J,D,V,size,DNA,CDR3
TRBJ2-3,NA,TRBV7-2,NA,TGTGCCAGCAGCTTAAATCCGGTGGATACGCAGTATTTT,CASSLNPVDTQYF
TRBJ1-1,NA,TRBV5-4,NA,TGTGCCAGCATCTCATACACTGAAGCTTTCTTT,CASISYTEAFF
TRBJ1-2,NA,TRBV6-5,NA,TGTGCCAGCAGCCCTTCCCCAGTTACCTATGGCTACACCTTC,CASSPSPVTYGYTF
TRBJ2-5,NA,TRBV2,NA,TGTGCCAGCAAATACCAAGAGACCCAGTACTTC,CASKYQETQYF
TRBJ1-2,NA,TRBV4-3,NA,TGCGCCAGCAGCCAAGATCTTTGGCAAGGTGACGGCTACACCTTC,CASSQDLWQGDGYTF
TRBJ2-4,NA,TRBV29-1,NA,TGCAGCGCCTGGCTCGGGAACATTCAGTACTTC,CSAWLGNIQYF
TRBJ2-7,NA,TRBV24-1,NA,TGTGCCACCAGTCCCTACGAGCAGTACTTC,CATSPYEQYF
TRBJ2-7,TRBD2,TRBV7-8,NA,TGTGCCAGCAGCTTTAGAGCGGGGCCGAGCTCCTACGAGCAGTACTTC,CASSFRAGPSSYEQYF
TRBJ1-1,TRBD1,TRBV18,NA,TGTGCCAGCTCACCCGGACGGGACAGCATTAGGTGGTGGGAAGCTTTCTTT,CASSPGRDSIRWWEAFF
TRBJ2-7,TRBD2,TRBV20-1,few,TGCAGTGCTCGGCCTAGCGGATCTTCCTACGAGCAGTACTTC,CSARPSGSSYEQYF
TRBJ2-7,NA,TRBV4-1,NA,TGCGCCAGCAGCCCGGACCCAATAGACCACGAGCAGTACTTC,CASSPDPIDHEQYF
TRBJ1-2,NA,TRBV12-5,NA,TGTGCTAGTGCTACGACAGCACACTATGGCTACACCTTC,CASATTAHYGYTF
TRBJ2-7,TRBD1,TRBV12-5,NA,TGTGCTAGTGATTCGGACAGGGACGCCTACGAGCAGTACTTC,CASDSDRDAYEQYF
TRBJ2-7,NA,TRBV11-2,once,TGTGCCAGCAGCTTAGCCACCCTCTACGAGCAGTACTTC,CASSLATLYEQYF
TRBJ2-7,NA,TRBV5-1,NA,TGCGCCAGCAGCTCCGCGCGGGAGCAGTACTTC,CASSSAREQYF
TRBJ2-4,TRBD2,TRBV6-2/TRBV6-3,NA,TGTGCCAGCAGAAAGGGGACTAGCGGATTACTAGCCAAAAACATTCAGTACTTC,CASRKGTSGLLAKNIQYF
TRBJ2-1,TRBD1,TRBV19,NA,TGTGCCAGTAGTATAAGTGACAGGGTAAGGAATGAGCAGTTCTTC,CASSISDRVRNEQFF
TRBJ1-6,NA,TRBV12-3/TRBV12-4,once,TGTGCCAGCAGTTTATCAGGGCCCAGACCCCTCCACTTT,CASSLSGPRPLHF
TRBJ1-6,NA,TRBV12-3/TRBV12-4,NA,TGTGCCAGCAGCCCTTTCGACAGGAGCCATAATTCACCCCTCCACTTT,CASSPFDRSHNSPLHF
TRBJ2-3,NA,TRBV5-1,NA,TGCGCCAGCAGCTTGGAGGGGGGCTTCCTAGATACGCAGTATTTT,CASSLEGGFLDTQYF
TRBJ2-1,NA,TRBV4-1,few,TGTGCCAGCAGCCAATACAATGAGCAGTTCTTC,CASSQYNEQFF
TRBJ2-2,NA,TRBV20-1,NA,TGCAGTGCTAGAGATCTCCAGCGGGACACCGGGGAGCTGTTTTTT,CSARDLQRDTGELFF
TRBJ1-2,TRBD1,TRBV28,NA,TGTGCCAGCAGGGGACAGGGGGTGTGGGGCTACACCTTC,CASRGQGVWGYTF
TRBJ2-7,NA,TRBV7-9,NA,TGTGCCAGCAGCACTCACCCCAGGGGATCAAGGGAGCAGTACTTC,CASSTHPRGSREQYF
TRBJ1-5,NA,TRBV9,NA,TGTGCCAGCAGCGTAGCTAGCAATCAGCCCCAGCATTTT,CASSVASNQPQHF
TRBJ2-5,NA,TRBV5-1,NA,TGCGCCAGCAGGGCTCGGCAAGAGACCCAGTACTTC,CASRARQETQYF
TRBJ2-5,TRBD2,TRBV10-2,NA,TGCGCCAGCAGTGACCCAACGGGGGGGCGGGTAGAGACCCAGTACTTC,CASSDPTGGRVETQYF
TRBJ2-1,TRBD2,TRBV12-3/TRBV12-4,NA,TGTGCCAGCAGACAGCCGGGACTAGCGATCAATGAGCAGTTCTTC,CASRQPGLAINEQFF
TRBJ1-1,NA,TRBV29-1,NA,TGCAGCGTTGATAGGGAGGGCACTGAAGCTTTCTTT,CSVDREGTEAFF